The clone carrying this TCR beta chain was counted ten times or more. These data belong to a study of T cells in Graves' hyperthyroidism and ophthalmopathy. Researchers took RNA transcripts and amplified the TCR beta CDR3 regions from them. TCR CDR3 regions were first amplified by RT-PCR with HTBI primers. From the multiplex PCR reads, TCRdb called clonotypes with MiXCR, one entry per CDR3 protein. The sample consists of around 340,000 distinct CDR3 sequences, approximately 15% of them appearing once. Researchers barred patients who had uncontrolled infection, other autoimmune disease, pregnancy or lactation. The CDR3 extends over 15 amino acids. V lost 8 bases, J lost 4 bases, and 10 bases stayed unmatched. From germline, CDR1 is MDHEN and CDR2 SYDVKM.

The sample consisted of blood. The chain couples TRBV28 to TRBJ2-7, with 11 bases identical to TRBD1. This receptor was taken from a woman in her 30s with Graves' hyperthyroidism. CDR3 coding DNA: TGTGCCAGCTCTGGGACAGGGGGGGCTGGGTACGAGCAGTACTTC. Translated: CASSGTGGAGYEQYF.